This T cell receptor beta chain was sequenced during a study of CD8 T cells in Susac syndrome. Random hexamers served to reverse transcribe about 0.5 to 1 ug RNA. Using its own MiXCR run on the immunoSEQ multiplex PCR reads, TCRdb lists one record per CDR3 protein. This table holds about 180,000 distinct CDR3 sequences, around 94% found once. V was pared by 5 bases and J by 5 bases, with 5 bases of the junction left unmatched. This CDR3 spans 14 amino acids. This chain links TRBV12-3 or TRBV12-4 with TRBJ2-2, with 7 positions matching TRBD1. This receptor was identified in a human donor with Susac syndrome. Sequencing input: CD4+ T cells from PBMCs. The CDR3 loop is CASSPTGPTGELFF. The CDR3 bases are TGTGCCAGCAGTCCGACAGGGCCAACCGGGGAGCTGTTTTTT.